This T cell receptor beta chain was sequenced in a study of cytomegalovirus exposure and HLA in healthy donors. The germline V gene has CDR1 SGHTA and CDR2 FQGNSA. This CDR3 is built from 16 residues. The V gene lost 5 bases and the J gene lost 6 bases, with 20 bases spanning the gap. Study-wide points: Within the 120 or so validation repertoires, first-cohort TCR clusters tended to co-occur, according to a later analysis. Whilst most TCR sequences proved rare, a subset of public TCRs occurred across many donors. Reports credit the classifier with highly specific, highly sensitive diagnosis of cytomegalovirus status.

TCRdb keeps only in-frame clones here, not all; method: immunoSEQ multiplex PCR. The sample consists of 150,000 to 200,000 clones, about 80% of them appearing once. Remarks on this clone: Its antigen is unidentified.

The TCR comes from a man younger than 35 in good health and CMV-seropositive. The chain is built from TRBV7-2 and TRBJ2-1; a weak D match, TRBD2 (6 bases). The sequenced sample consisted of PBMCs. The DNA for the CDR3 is TGTGCCAGCAGCCCCCAATTGCGTCTGGGGGGCAATGAGCAGTTCTTC. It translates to CASSPQLRLGGNEQFF.